These 8 T cell receptor beta chains came from one sample sequenced in a study of blood T cell repertoires in COVID-19. Produced via immunoSEQ multiplex PCR; TCRdb's table is partial and in-frame only. The sample records approximately 220,000 clones, 80% to 90% being singletons. The sequencing sample was made of peripheral blood. These receptors were collected from a woman at least 80 years old with acute or convalescent COVID-19.

This clone was seen only a few times. The chain combines TRBV6-1 with TRBJ1-5; D is undetermined. Per germline, CDR1 MNHNS and CDR2 SASEGT. Trimming shortened V by 2 bases and J by 5 bases, and 10 bases separated the two germline ends. The CDR3 is made up of 14 amino acids. The CDR3 coding sequence is TGTGCCAGCAGTGAAAGCACAGCCGATCAGCCCCAGCATTTT. Amino acids: CASSESTADQPQHF.

The chain carries TRBV18 and TRBJ1-5; D is unclear. The germline gives CDR1 KGHSH, CDR2 LQKENI. This CDR3 is 14 amino acids long. Trimming pared 6 bases from V and 6 bases from J, leaving 15 bases between. The CDR3, as DNA: TGTGCCAGCTCCCCCTGGTCGTCGGGTCAGCCCCAGCATTTT. As protein: CASSPWSSGQPQHF.

J is TRBJ2-1 and V is TRBV11-3, with 7 positions matching TRBD2. The CDR3 runs 14 residues. V lost 5 bases and J lost 12; bases outside the gene matches: 13. The germline CDR1 and CDR2 sequences are SGHNT and YENEEA. The CDR3, as DNA: TGTGCCAGCAGCCCCCGGACTAGGCGAGAAGGGCAGTTCTTC. Translating gives CASSPRTRREGQFF.

This chain links TRBV5-8 with TRBJ2-5; D uncertain. Germline V CDR1 and CDR2: SGHTS, YDEGEE. V lost 0 bases and J 4 bases, leaving 10 bases between the germline ends. This CDR3 region has 14 residues. The DNA of the CDR3 is TGTGCCAGCAGCTTGGATTTTGGGCGAGAGACCCAGTACTTC. Translating gives CASSLDFGRETQYF. Supplemented by reference TRBV5-8 and TRBJ2-5, the full variable domain reads EAGVTQSPTHLIKTRGQQATLRCSPISGHTSVYWYQQALGLGLQFLLWYDEGEERNRGNFPPRFSGRQFPNYSSELNVNALELEDSALYLCASSLDFGRETQYFGPGTRLLVL.

This clone was seen only a few times. This chain connects TRBV6-6 to TRBJ1-3; D not certain. Trimming stripped 4 bases from V and 9 bases from J, with 16 bases between. The CDR3 has 14 amino acids. Germline V gene data show CDR1 as MNHNY and CDR2 as SVGAGI (reference sequence). The CDR3 bases are TGTGCCAGCAGTTCCCTGGCTAGCCAGAGCACCATATATTTT. It is translated as CASSSLASQSTIYF.

The gene calls are TRBV14 and TRBJ1-3, with 8 bases fitting TRBD1. The CDR3 covers 15 residues. Germline values: CDR1 SGHDN, CDR2 FVKESK. With V trimmed by 4 bases and J by 2 bases, 4 bases remained unmatched. DNA for the CDR3: TGTGCCAGCAGCCCAGGGGGCGCGACTGGAAACACCATATATTTT. Protein product: CASSPGGATGNTIYF.

This clone was seen a handful of times. The CDR3 DNA sequence: TGTGCCTGGAGTGGTCAGGGAAAGGGCTACACCTTC. Residues: CAWSGQGKGYTF. The chain joins TRBV30 to TRBJ1-2; possibly TRBD1 for D (5 bases). Germline V gives CDR1 GTSNPN, CDR2 SVGIG (reference sequence). This CDR3 is built from 12 residues. Trimming left V 1 base short and J 8 bases short, with 11 bases between.

This clone appeared a few times. The rearrangement joins TRBV20-1 to TRBJ1-2, with D maybe TRBD1 (6 bases). The germline V gene encodes CDR1 DFQATT and CDR2 SNEGSKA (reference sequence). This CDR3 has 12 amino acids. V lost 3 bases to trimming and J lost 8 bases, with 13 bases between them. The CDR3 is CSASWAGQGYTF. As DNA, the CDR3 is TGCAGTGCTAGTTGGGCTGGACAGGGCTACACCTTC.